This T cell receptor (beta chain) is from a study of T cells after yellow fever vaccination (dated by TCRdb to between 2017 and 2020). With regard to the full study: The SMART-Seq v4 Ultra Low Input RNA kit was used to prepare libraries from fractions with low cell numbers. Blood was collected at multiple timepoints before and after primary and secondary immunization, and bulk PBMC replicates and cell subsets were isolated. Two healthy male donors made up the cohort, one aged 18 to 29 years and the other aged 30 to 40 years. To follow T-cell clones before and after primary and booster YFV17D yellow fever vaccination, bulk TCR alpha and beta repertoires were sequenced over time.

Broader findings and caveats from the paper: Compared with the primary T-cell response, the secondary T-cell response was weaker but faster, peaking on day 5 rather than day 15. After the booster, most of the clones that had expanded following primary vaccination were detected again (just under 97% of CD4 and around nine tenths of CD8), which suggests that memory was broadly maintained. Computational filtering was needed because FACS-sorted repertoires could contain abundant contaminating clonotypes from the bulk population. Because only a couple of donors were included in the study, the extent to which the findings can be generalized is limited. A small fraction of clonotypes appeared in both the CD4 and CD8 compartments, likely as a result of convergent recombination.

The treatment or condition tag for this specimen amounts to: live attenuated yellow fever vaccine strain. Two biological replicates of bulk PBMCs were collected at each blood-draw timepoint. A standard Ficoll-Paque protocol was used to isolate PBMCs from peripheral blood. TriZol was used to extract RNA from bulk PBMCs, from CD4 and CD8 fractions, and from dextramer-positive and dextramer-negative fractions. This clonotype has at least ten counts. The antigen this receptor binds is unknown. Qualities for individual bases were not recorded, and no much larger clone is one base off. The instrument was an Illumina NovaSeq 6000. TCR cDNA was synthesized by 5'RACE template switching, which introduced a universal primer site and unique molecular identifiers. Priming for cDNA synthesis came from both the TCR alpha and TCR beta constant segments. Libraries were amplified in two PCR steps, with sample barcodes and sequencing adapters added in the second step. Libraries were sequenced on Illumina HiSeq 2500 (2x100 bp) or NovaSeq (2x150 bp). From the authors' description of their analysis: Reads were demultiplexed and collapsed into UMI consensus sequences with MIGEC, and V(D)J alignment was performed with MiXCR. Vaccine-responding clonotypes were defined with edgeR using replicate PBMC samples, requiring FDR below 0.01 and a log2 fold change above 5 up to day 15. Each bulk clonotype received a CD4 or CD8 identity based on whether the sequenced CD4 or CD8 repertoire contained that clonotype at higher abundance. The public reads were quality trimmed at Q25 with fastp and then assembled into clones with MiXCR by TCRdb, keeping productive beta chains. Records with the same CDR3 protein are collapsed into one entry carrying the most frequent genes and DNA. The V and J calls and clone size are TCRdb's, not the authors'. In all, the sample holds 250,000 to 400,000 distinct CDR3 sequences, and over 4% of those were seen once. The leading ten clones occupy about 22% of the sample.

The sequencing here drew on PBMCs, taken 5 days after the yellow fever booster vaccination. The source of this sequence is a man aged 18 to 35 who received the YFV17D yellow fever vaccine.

The CDR3 protein is CSARTSGGKETQYF. The DNA sequence is TGCAGTGCGCGGACTAGCGGGGGGAAAGAGACCCAGTACTTC. The chain is made from TRBV20-1 and TRBJ2-5, with 14 middle bases fitting TRBD2. Via the germline V gene (reference sequence), CDR1 is DFQATT and CDR2 SNEGSKA. Trimmed from V: 6 bases; trimmed from J: 3 bases; junction bases lacking a gene match: 3. The CDR3 runs 14 amino acids, cysteine and phenylalanine included. The kept DNA is CDR3 alone, 42 bases in frame from the first base.